The clone carrying this T cell receptor (beta chain) was picked up one time. Its antigen is not known. The V and J ends lost 0 bases and 5 bases respectively, with 8 bases between them. Germline assignment: CDR1 SGDLS and CDR2 YYNGEE. The CDR3 is 13 residues long. PCR was performed a second time for about 6 to 12 cycles using a sample-barcoded 5' primer and a J-beta primer mix. Every cDNA was tagged by a template-switch adaptor with 12 random nucleotides. In TCRdb, the 5' RACE reads were re-called with MiXCR into one record per CDR3 protein. The sample shows about 580,000 distinct CDR3 sequences, roughly 43% of them seen only once. The data were obtained in a study of blood T cells in healthy people across ages. Caucasian, healthy and from Russia, the donors were aged between 6 and 90. Drawing of peripheral blood yielded ten milliliters from each donor. General study points: Unknown donor CMV status possibly confounded expanded clonotype changes.

The source is an elderly man in good health. The sample was blood. The rearrangement joins TRBV9 to TRBJ1-1; no clear D. The CDR3 DNA reads TGTGCCAGCAGCGTAGCCGGGAGGACTGAAGCTTTCTTT. Its translation is CASSVAGRTEAFF.